The clone carrying this T cell receptor beta chain was counted once. Its antigen is unidentified. The data are from a study of shared clonotypes between healthy human individuals. Background on the study: Participating donors consisted of two women and a few men aged 18 to 49. General study points: Larger estimated richness was generally seen in naive subsets than in memory subsets. Sharing across four donors was highest in naive CD4 (around 5%) and lowest in memory CD8 (about 0.4%).

V lost 4 bases to trimming and J lost 5 bases; unmatched junction nucleotides: 5. Germline CDR1 SGHTA, CDR2 FQGNSA. The CDR3 is made up of 14 amino acids. At deep level, the assay was performed. Using immunoSEQ multiplex PCR, the repertoire was profiled, and TCRdb retains in-frame clones only, with some absent. The data hold over a million clones, with roughly 97% observed a single time. Sequencing was done on a sample of naive CD4+ T cells sorted from blood. Subset of the sample: CD45RA+ positively selected. The clonotype comes from a man aged 30-40 years in good health. The rearrangement joins TRBV7-2 to TRBJ2-3; 8 bases fit TRBD1. The CDR3 bases are TGTGCCAGCAGCTCGAGGACAGGGATAGATACGCAGTATTTT. Encoded protein: CASSSRTGIDTQYF.